This T cell receptor beta chain came from a study of blood T cell repertoires in COVID-19. About the research overall: Nucleic acid was either cDNA or gDNA, and it came from T cells, B-cell-depleted T cells, or PBMCs.

Seattle's cohort entered during active infection and was followed longitudinally. The germline V and J ends were trimmed by 5 bases and 6 bases, with 12 bases remaining between them. The CDR3 loop spans 13 amino acids. In germline, CDR1 is WNHNN, CDR2 SYGVQD (reference sequence). In the authors' workflow: Amplified reference gene primers provided the basis for estimating nucleated cell counts. Repertoires were generated with immunoSEQ multiplex PCR, while TCRdb's copy carries only in-frame clones and drops some. That table is the source of V, J and clone size, and D and trimming were worked out from the DNA. The sample holds hundreds of thousands of clones; about nine tenths are singletons and the top ten take roughly 12%.

J is TRBJ2-3 and V is TRBV10-1; D is possibly TRBD2 (6 bases). The sequence was collected from a woman between 50 and 59 years old with COVID-19, enrolled during active disease. Sequencing was carried out using peripheral blood. The CDR3 here is CASSYGSRDTQYF. CDR3 in DNA: TGCGCCAGCAGTTACGGGAGCCGGGATACGCAGTATTTT.